These 25 T cell receptor beta chains were sequenced from one sample in a study of CD8+ T cells in alopecia areata. RNA extraction and reverse transcription yielded cDNA as sequencing template. The repertoire was sequenced with immunoSEQ multiplex PCR; TCRdb's copy has only in-frame clones and lacks some. The sample yields roughly 150,000 clones, around 47% seen once. Sequenced sample: CD4+ T cells sorted from blood. These TCRs come from a human donor with alopecia areata.

The chain couples TRBV7-3 to TRBJ2-5; perhaps TRBD2 as D (7 bases). Germline V gene sequence: CDR1 SGHTA, CDR2 FQGTGA. V was trimmed by 5 bases and J by 4 bases, leaving 17 bases between them. CDR3 length equals 15 residues. CDR3 in DNA: TGTGCCAGCAGCCCTGGGGGGGGCGCAGGAGAGACCCAGTACTTC. Translated, it gives CASSPGGGAGETQYF.

This chain joins TRBV14 and TRBJ2-1, with D perhaps TRBD1 (6 bases). V lost 1 base and J lost 14, with 15 bases in between. The CDR3 spans 13 residues. From germline, CDR1 is SGHDN and CDR2 FVKESK. The CDR3 region is CASSQGPNRVEFF. The CDR3 DNA follows: TGTGCCAGCAGCCAAGGGCCGAACAGGGTTGAGTTCTTC.

V usage is TRBV6-5 and J usage is TRBJ1-5, with D tentatively TRBD1 (5 bases). Per germline, CDR1 MNHEY and CDR2 SVGAGI. Deletions cut 5 bases from V and 4 bases from J, with 9 bases between. The CDR3 length is 13 residues. The CDR3 loop reads CASSGQKNQPQHF. The DNA for the CDR3 is TGTGCCAGCAGTGGACAAAAGAATCAGCCCCAGCATTTT.

The V and J genes are TRBV5-1 and TRBJ2-1; a possible D gene is TRBD2 (5 bases). The length of the CDR3 is 12 residues. The ends were cut back, 5 bases at V and 8 bases at J, with 11 bases in the middle. CDR1 is SGHRS, CDR2 YFSETQ, per germline. The CDR3 is CASSSSLHEQFF. CDR3 nucleotide sequence: TGCGCCAGCAGTTCTAGCCTCCATGAGCAGTTCTTC.

This clone was counted only a few times. The V gene is TRBV29-1, the J gene TRBJ1-5, with D possibly being TRBD1 (5 bases). The V gene's germline CDR1 is SQVTM and CDR2 ANQGSEA. V was shortened by 6 bases and J by 0 bases, with 9 bases between the two germline ends. This CDR3 is 13 amino acids long. CDR3 sequence reads: CSVGDGSNQPQHF. CDR3 in DNA: TGCAGCGTAGGGGACGGTAGCAATCAGCCCCAGCATTTT.

This rearrangement joins TRBV27 to TRBJ2-5; D perhaps matches TRBD1 (5 bases). Per germline, CDR1 MNHEY and CDR2 SMNVEV (reference sequence). V was clipped by 6 bases and J by 5 bases, with 13 bases between them. The CDR3 contains 13 residues. CDR3 nucleotide sequence: TGTGCCAGCAGATTTTCAGGGAAGGAGACCCAGTACTTC. Its protein is CASRFSGKETQYF.

This sequence joins TRBV30 and TRBJ2-3; possible D gene TRBD2, 5 bases. This CDR3 has 13 amino acids. Germline V lookup: CDR1 GTSNPN, CDR2 SVGIG (reference sequence). V lost 3 bases, J lost 0 bases, and 7 bases lay in between. The chain's CDR3 is CAWSGMSTDTQYF. The DNA for the CDR3 is TGTGCCTGGAGCGGGATGAGCACAGATACGCAGTATTTT.

The V call is TRBV9, the J call TRBJ2-7, with 10 bases identical to TRBD1. Germline V CDR1 and CDR2: SGDLS, YYNGEE. The CDR3 is 14 amino acids. V shed 0 bases and J 7 bases; nucleotides not matched to a gene: 4. The CDR3 DNA sequence: TGTGCCAGCAGCGTAGCCCGGACAGGGGGAGAGCAGTACTTC. Its translation: CASSVARTGGEQYF.

The V call is TRBV30, the J call TRBJ1-5; no firm D call. V lost 0 bases to trimming and J lost 4 bases, with 10 bases between them. Germline lookup yields CDR1 GTSNPN and CDR2 SVGIG (reference sequence). CDR3 length: 14 residues. The CDR3 DNA is TGTGCCTGGAGTGTAGCCGTGGGGAATCAGCCCCAGCATTTT. This encodes CAWSVAVGNQPQHF.

The chain carries TRBV19 and TRBJ1-4; TRBD1 matches at 8 bases. The V and J ends lost 5 bases and 7 bases, in that order; junction bases with no gene match: 3. This CDR3 has 13 residues. Germline V lookup: CDR1 LNHDA, CDR2 SQIVND (reference sequence). The CDR3 loop is CASSPRGLEKLFF. DNA for the CDR3: TGTGCCAGTAGTCCCAGGGGGCTTGAAAAACTGTTTTTT.

The chain recombines TRBV14 with TRBJ2-3; TRBD2 is a possible D gene (5 bases). Per the germline V gene, CDR1 is SGHDN and CDR2 is FVKESK. This CDR3 contains 15 residues. Trimming left V 5 bases short and J 4 bases short, with 16 bases between. CDR3 bases: TGTGCCAGCAGCTTAAGGACTGGATCTGCAGATACGCAGTATTTT. It yields the protein CASSLRTGSADTQYF.

This clone came up a few times. The J gene is TRBJ1-2, the V gene TRBV28; D unclear. V lost 6 bases to trimming and J lost 3 bases, with 11 bases between them. CDR3 length: 13 amino acids. Germline V gives CDR1 MDHEN, CDR2 SYDVKM. CDR3 sequence reads: CASRDPADYGYTF. As DNA, the CDR3 is TGTGCCAGCAGAGATCCGGCCGACTATGGCTACACCTTC.

J is TRBJ2-3 and V is TRBV11-3, with 10 bases identical to TRBD2. Germline V gene lookup returns CDR1 SGHNT and CDR2 YENEEA. V shed 4 bases, J shed 2 bases, and the junction held 6 bases outside the gene matches. This CDR3 contains 16 residues. CDR3 in DNA: TGTGCCAGCAGCTGGACGACTAGCGGGTTCACAGATACGCAGTATTTT. It translates to CASSWTTSGFTDTQYF. Full variable domain (remainder filled in from reference TRBV11-3 and TRBJ2-3): EAGVVQSPRYKIIEKKQPVAFWCNPISGHNTLYWYLQNLGQGPELLIRYENEEAVDDSQLPKDRFSAERLKGVDSTLKIQPAELGDSAVYLCASSWTTSGFTDTQYFGPGTRLTVL.

The chain is built from TRBV18 and TRBJ2-5, with 12 bases identical to TRBD1. Trimming at V came to 0 bases and at J to 1 base, leaving 0 bases not matched to a gene. Germline values: CDR1 KGHSH, CDR2 LQKENI. This CDR3 is 16 amino acids long. The CDR3 coding sequence is TGTGCCAGCTCACCACCGGGACAGGGGGCCCAAGAGACCCAGTACTTC. This gives the protein CASSPPGQGAQETQYF.

This chain links TRBV6-5 with TRBJ2-6; 8 positions match TRBD1. J lost 4 bases, V lost 2 bases, and 4 bases had no gene match. Germline CDR1 and CDR2: MNHEY and SVGAGI. CDR3 length: 16 amino acids. The CDR3 sequence: CASSYQGAGGANVLTF. CDR3 nucleotide sequence: TGTGCCAGCAGTTACCAGGGGGCGGGGGGGGCCAACGTCCTGACTTTC.

This clone turned up a few times. This rearrangement joins TRBV7-9 to TRBJ1-5, with D unclear. From germline, CDR1 is SEHNR and CDR2 FQNEAQ (reference sequence). Trimming took 5 bases from V and 2 from J, leaving 7 bases between them. The CDR3 contains 13 residues. CDR3 in amino acids: CASSDSGNQPQHF. The CDR3 DNA sequence: TGTGCCAGCAGCGATTCGGGCAATCAGCCCCAGCATTTT.

This clone was seen only a few times. The rearrangement links TRBV2 to TRBJ2-4; D is ambiguous. Germline V lookup: CDR1 SNHLY, CDR2 FYNNEI. The V and J ends lost 7 bases and 0 bases respectively, with 13 bases between them. CDR3 length: 15 amino acids. The CDR3 bases are TGTGCCAGCACGTTGGCCAAGTTAGCCAAAAACATTCAGTACTTC. Translated, it gives CASTLAKLAKNIQYF.

V usage is TRBV28 and J usage is TRBJ2-7; D perhaps matches TRBD1 (7 bases). V lost 7 bases, J lost 9 bases, and 13 bases lay in between. The CDR3 runs 11 residues. CDR1 is MDHEN and CDR2 is SYDVKM in the germline V gene. Here the CDR3 reads CASNDREVQYF. In DNA, the CDR3 is TGTGCCAGCAACGACAGGGAGGTGCAGTACTTC.

This chain uses TRBV29-1 with TRBJ2-5; D may be TRBD2 (5 bases). The length of the CDR3 is 11 residues. Between the trimmed V and J ends, which lost 5 bases and 5 bases, there was a span of 9 bases. Germline CDR1 and CDR2: SQVTM and ANQGSEA. The CDR3 loop reads CSVSRGETQYF. CDR3 DNA sequence: TGCAGCGTTAGTAGAGGGGAGACCCAGTACTTC.

This clone has a handful of counts. The chain employs TRBV29-1 and TRBJ2-4, with D possibly TRBD1 on 5 matching bases. The V gene lost 4 bases and the J gene lost 0 bases, with 7 bases spanning the gap. The CDR3 length is 13 residues. Per the germline V gene, CDR1 is SQVTM and CDR2 is ANQGSEA. The DNA for the CDR3 is TGCAGCGTTGGTCAGGGAGCCAAAAACATTCAGTACTTC. Encoded protein: CSVGQGAKNIQYF.

This chain joins TRBV7-3 and TRBJ2-3; D is undetermined. This CDR3 has 13 amino acids. The germline V gene has CDR1 SGHTA and CDR2 FQGTGA. Trimming removed 5 bases from V and 2 bases from J, with 8 bases in between. The CDR3 region is CASSPRLTDTQYF. CDR3 coding DNA: TGTGCCAGCAGCCCCCGGCTCACAGATACGCAGTATTTT.

The rearrangement uses TRBV6-5 and TRBJ2-1, with a tentative D call TRBD2 (6 bases). V lost 4 bases and J lost 2, with 12 bases in between. The CDR3 contains 15 residues. Per the germline V gene, CDR1 is MNHEY and CDR2 is SVGAGI. Here the CDR3 reads CASSSAGLTYNEQFF. Here the CDR3 DNA reads TGTGCCAGCAGTTCAGCGGGTCTAACCTACAATGAGCAGTTCTTC.

The chain is built from TRBV30 and TRBJ2-1; tentative D call: TRBD2 (7 bases). Trimming shortened V by 3 bases and J by 9 bases, and 15 bases separated the two germline ends. The CDR3 is 13 residues long. Germline loops: CDR1 GTSNPN, CDR2 SVGIG (reference sequence). The CDR3 reads CAWRLGGVVEQFF. CDR3 bases: TGTGCCTGGAGACTAGGGGGGGTTGTTGAGCAGTTCTTC.

The gene calls are TRBV18 and TRBJ2-5, with a tentative D call TRBD2 (5 bases). The germline CDR1 and CDR2 sequences are KGHSH and LQKENI. The CDR3 is made up of 14 amino acids. The germline V and J ends were trimmed by 2 bases and 4 bases, with 11 bases remaining between them. CDR3 coding DNA: TGTGCCAGCTCACCAAGAGGGAGCGGAGAGACCCAGTACTTC. Protein: CASSPRGSGETQYF.

The V call is TRBV25-1, the J call TRBJ2-5, with TRBD2 matching 11 bases. The V gene end was trimmed by 2 bases and the J gene end by 0 bases; junction bases not matched to a gene: 5. Germline lookup yields CDR1 MGHDK and CDR2 SYGVNS. The CDR3 runs to 17 residues. The CDR3 sequence is CASSERLAGSYQETQYF. CDR3 bases: TGTGCCAGCAGTGAACGACTAGCGGGATCGTACCAAGAGACCCAGTACTTC. The entire variable domain, with the rest obtained from reference TRBV25-1 and TRBJ2-5, is as follows: EADIYQTPRYLVIGTGKKITLECSQTMGHDKMYWYQQDPGMELHLIHYSYGVNSTEKGDLSSESTVSRIRTEHFPLTLESARPSHTSQYLCASSERLAGSYQETQYFGPGTRLLVL.